This T cell receptor (beta chain) was sequenced for a study of shared clonotypes between healthy human individuals. Study in general: CD4 naive and memory got three plates each, CD8 naive two, CD8 memory one.

This clone is a singleton in its sample. Antigen unknown. The CDR3 runs to 15 residues. Germline CDR1 ENHRY, CDR2 SYGVKD. V lost 7 bases and J lost 0; bases outside the gene matches: 5. Study-wide findings and caveats: The study found about 5.1% of naive CD4 clonotypes shared across a few donors.

Measured with immunoSEQ multiplex PCR; TCRdb has only the in-frame clones, and not every one. The data hold some 2.1 million clones, with 85% to 95% observed a single time. CD4+ cell separation produced CD45RA+ naive and CD45RA-negative memory subsets. Sequenced material: naive CD4+ T cells sorted from blood. The subset was: CD45RA+ positively selected. The V gene is TRBV10-3, the J gene TRBJ2-2; the match to TRBD2 covers 7 bases. The sequence was collected from a man aged 18 to 30 in good health. DNA of the CDR3: TGTGCCATCACCAGCGGGGCATCGAACACCGGGGAGCTGTTTTTT. It encodes CAITSGASNTGELFF.